The sequence of this TCR beta chain was determined in a study of blood T cell repertoires in COVID-19. For the study at large: Acute and convalescent COVID-19 samples came from the United States, Italy and Spain. PBMCs, B-cell-depleted T cells, or T cells provided the cDNA or gDNA that made up the material.

In the original processing: By means of reference gene primer amplification, nucleated cell counts were estimated. Produced via immunoSEQ multiplex PCR; TCRdb's table is partial and in-frame only. The DNA was the basis for D and trimming; V, J and clone size are from that table. The table lists 65,000 to 75,000 clones, around 74% of them singletons. This TCR was recovered from a man between 65 and 85 years old with acute or convalescent COVID-19. The sample taken for sequencing was peripheral blood.

Here the CDR3 DNA reads TGCGCCAGCAGCCAAGATTGGCAGGCCGGTCAGCCCCAGCATTTT. Residues: CASSQDWQAGQPQHF. The V and J genes are TRBV4-3 and TRBJ1-5; D remains ambiguous. V gave up 0 bases and J gave up 6 bases, with 12 bases separating them. The CDR3 runs to 15 residues. Per germline, CDR1 LGHNA and CDR2 YSLEER.